This is a list of T cell receptor beta chains from one sample in a study of blood T cell repertoires in COVID-19. TCRdb's table, derived via immunoSEQ multiplex PCR, lists solely in-frame clones and lacks some. The sample shows under 150,000 clones, around four fifths of them seen only once. Sequencing input: peripheral blood. These receptors were taken from a man older than 75 with acute or convalescent COVID-19. The CDR3 runs from the conserved cysteine through the conserved F or W. The D gene is left open where the match is weak. Only some rows state a clone size, as once, few, many or a class for expanded clones.

cdr3_length: 13; d_call: TRBD1; j_call: TRBJ2-7; clone_size: many; v_call: TRBV5-4; cdr3_aa: CASSLSTGIEQYF; cdr3_nt: TGTGCCAGCAGCTTGTCGACAGGGATCGAGCAGTACTTC
cdr3_length: 15; d_call: -; j_call: TRBJ1-5; clone_size: many; v_call: TRBV19; cdr3_aa: CASKAETGFNQPQHF; cdr3_nt: TGTGCCAGTAAAGCTGAGACAGGCTTCAATCAGCCCCAGCATTTT
cdr3_length: 12; d_call: -; j_call: TRBJ2-5; clone_size: -; v_call: TRBV2; cdr3_aa: CATRQFQETQYF; cdr3_nt: TGTGCCACCAGACAGTTCCAAGAGACCCAGTACTTC
cdr3_length: 13; d_call: -; j_call: TRBJ2-1; clone_size: -; v_call: TRBV3-1/TRBV3-2; cdr3_aa: CASSYEGRGEQFF; cdr3_nt: TGTGCCAGCAGCTACGAGGGCCGAGGGGAGCAGTTCTTC
cdr3_length: 13; d_call: -; j_call: TRBJ1-2; clone_size: -; v_call: TRBV30; cdr3_aa: CAWSEGPGDGYTF; cdr3_nt: TGTGCCTGGAGTGAGGGGCCTGGAGATGGCTACACCTTC
cdr3_length: 13; d_call: -; j_call: TRBJ2-3; clone_size: -; v_call: TRBV24-1; cdr3_aa: CATSAPSTDTQYF; cdr3_nt: TGTGCCACCAGTGCCCCCTCGACAGATACGCAGTATTTT
cdr3_length: 15; d_call: TRBD1; j_call: TRBJ1-2; clone_size: once; v_call: TRBV5-6; cdr3_aa: CASSGTGQGLGGYTF; cdr3_nt: TGTGCCAGCAGCGGGACGGGACAGGGACTTGGGGGCTACACCTTC
cdr3_length: 15; d_call: -; j_call: TRBJ2-1; clone_size: -; v_call: TRBV5-1; cdr3_aa: CASTKETGRRNEQFF; cdr3_nt: TGCGCCAGCACCAAAGAGACAGGGAGGAGGAATGAGCAGTTCTTC
cdr3_length: 14; d_call: -; j_call: TRBJ1-1; clone_size: -; v_call: TRBV6-1; cdr3_aa: CASSDRGLGTEAFF; cdr3_nt: TGTGCCAGCAGTGACAGGGGCCTAGGTACTGAAGCTTTCTTT
cdr3_length: 12; d_call: -; j_call: TRBJ1-1; clone_size: -; v_call: TRBV5-1; cdr3_aa: CASSRIQGEAFF; cdr3_nt: TGCGCCAGCAGCAGAATCCAGGGTGAAGCTTTCTTT
cdr3_length: 13; d_call: -; j_call: TRBJ1-2; clone_size: -; v_call: TRBV5-1; cdr3_aa: CASSLVINSGYTF; cdr3_nt: TGCGCCAGCAGCTTGGTGATTAACTCTGGCTACACCTTC
cdr3_length: 14; d_call: -; j_call: TRBJ1-1; clone_size: -; v_call: TRBV4-3; cdr3_aa: CASSQEQGNTEAFF; cdr3_nt: TGCGCCAGCAGCCAAGAACAGGGAAACACTGAAGCTTTCTTT
cdr3_length: 14; d_call: -; j_call: TRBJ2-2; clone_size: -; v_call: TRBV6-5; cdr3_aa: CASSSIRNTGELFF; cdr3_nt: TGTGCCAGCAGCTCCATTAGGAACACCGGGGAGCTGTTTTTT
cdr3_length: 15; d_call: -; j_call: TRBJ2-5; clone_size: -; v_call: TRBV5-4; cdr3_aa: CASSLGRRNQETQYF; cdr3_nt: TGTGCCAGCAGCTTGGGGCGCAGGAACCAAGAGACCCAGTACTTC
cdr3_length: 14; d_call: -; j_call: TRBJ1-5; clone_size: -; v_call: TRBV5-1; cdr3_aa: CASSKQVGDQPQHF; cdr3_nt: TGCGCCAGCAGCAAACAGGTAGGGGATCAGCCCCAGCATTTT
cdr3_length: 14; d_call: TRBD2; j_call: TRBJ2-2; clone_size: -; v_call: TRBV7-9; cdr3_aa: CASSSGVDTGELFF; cdr3_nt: TGTGCCAGCAGTAGCGGGGTGGACACCGGGGAGCTGTTTTTT
cdr3_length: 11; d_call: -; j_call: TRBJ2-5; clone_size: -; v_call: TRBV18; cdr3_aa: CASSRQETQYF; cdr3_nt: TGTGCCAGCTCGCGACAAGAGACCCAGTACTTC
cdr3_length: 15; d_call: -; j_call: TRBJ1-6; clone_size: -; v_call: TRBV6-6; cdr3_aa: CASSYLSANNSPLHF; cdr3_nt: TGTGCCAGCAGTTACCTCTCAGCGAACAATTCACCCCTCCACTTT
cdr3_length: 15; d_call: TRBD1; j_call: TRBJ1-2; clone_size: -; v_call: TRBV28; cdr3_aa: CASSSSGTGNYGYTF; cdr3_nt: TGTGCCAGCAGTTCATCCGGGACAGGGAACTATGGCTACACCTTC
cdr3_length: 14; d_call: -; j_call: TRBJ2-7; clone_size: -; v_call: TRBV18; cdr3_aa: CASSPAPSSYEQYF; cdr3_nt: TGTGCCAGCTCACCAGCGCCTAGCTCCTACGAGCAGTACTTC
cdr3_length: 13; d_call: -; j_call: TRBJ2-2; clone_size: -; v_call: TRBV7-2; cdr3_aa: CASRWDYTGELFF; cdr3_nt: TGTGCCAGCAGATGGGACTACACCGGGGAGCTGTTTTTT
cdr3_length: 14; d_call: TRBD2; j_call: TRBJ2-1; clone_size: -; v_call: TRBV18; cdr3_aa: CASSLAGEYNEQFF; cdr3_nt: TGTGCCAGCTCGCTAGCGGGGGAATACAATGAGCAGTTCTTC
cdr3_length: 14; d_call: -; j_call: TRBJ2-2; clone_size: -; v_call: TRBV5-6; cdr3_aa: CASSYRLPTGELFF; cdr3_nt: TGTGCCAGCAGCTACAGACTACCCACCGGGGAGCTGTTTTTT
cdr3_length: 15; d_call: TRBD1; j_call: TRBJ1-5; clone_size: few; v_call: TRBV19; cdr3_aa: CASSQTGGSNQPQHF; cdr3_nt: TGTGCCAGTAGCCAAACAGGGGGGAGCAATCAGCCCCAGCATTTT
cdr3_length: 16; d_call: TRBD1; j_call: TRBJ2-2; clone_size: -; v_call: TRBV7-9; cdr3_aa: CASSDHDRVNTGELFF; cdr3_nt: TGTGCCAGCAGCGATCATGACAGGGTGAACACCGGGGAGCTGTTTTTT
cdr3_length: 14; d_call: -; j_call: TRBJ2-3; clone_size: -; v_call: TRBV5-1; cdr3_aa: CASSLEGGSDTQYF; cdr3_nt: TGCGCCAGCAGCTTGGAGGGCGGGTCAGATACGCAGTATTTT
cdr3_length: 15; d_call: TRBD1; j_call: TRBJ1-2; clone_size: -; v_call: TRBV5-6; cdr3_aa: CASSLLTGRHGGYTF; cdr3_nt: TGTGCCAGCAGCTTGTTGACAGGGCGACACGGAGGCTACACCTTC
cdr3_length: 15; d_call: -; j_call: TRBJ2-7; clone_size: -; v_call: TRBV28; cdr3_aa: CASSFVQGGSYEQYF; cdr3_nt: TGTGCCAGCAGTTTTGTCCAGGGAGGAAGCTACGAGCAGTACTTC
cdr3_length: 15; d_call: -; j_call: TRBJ2-5; clone_size: few; v_call: TRBV4-2; cdr3_aa: CASSQDLRGQETQYF; cdr3_nt: TGTGCCAGCAGCCAAGATCTACGGGGGCAAGAGACCCAGTACTTC
cdr3_length: 19; d_call: TRBD2; j_call: TRBJ2-1; clone_size: few; v_call: TRBV14; cdr3_aa: CASSPIPGLAGGSYNEQFF; cdr3_nt: TGTGCCAGCAGCCCCATCCCGGGACTAGCGGGGGGCTCCTACAATGAGCAGTTCTTC
cdr3_length: 14; d_call: TRBD1; j_call: TRBJ2-7; clone_size: -; v_call: TRBV2; cdr3_aa: CASSEGQGVREQYF; cdr3_nt: TGTGCCAGCAGTGAGGGACAGGGAGTTCGCGAGCAGTACTTC
cdr3_length: 17; d_call: TRBD2; j_call: TRBJ2-3; clone_size: -; v_call: TRBV5-1; cdr3_aa: CASSLERGGFLSDTQYF; cdr3_nt: TGCGCCAGCAGCCTGGAGCGGGGGGGCTTCCTTTCTGATACGCAGTATTTT
cdr3_length: 15; d_call: -; j_call: TRBJ1-5; clone_size: -; v_call: TRBV28; cdr3_aa: CASSLLGAGAQPQHF; cdr3_nt: TGTGCCAGCAGTTTATTGGGGGCCGGAGCTCAGCCCCAGCATTTT
cdr3_length: 15; d_call: -; j_call: TRBJ1-5; clone_size: once; v_call: TRBV30; cdr3_aa: CAWNSGDWSNQPQHF; cdr3_nt: TGTGCCTGGAACTCAGGGGATTGGAGCAATCAGCCCCAGCATTTT
cdr3_length: 12; d_call: -; j_call: TRBJ1-1; clone_size: -; v_call: TRBV29-1; cdr3_aa: CSGVQGSTEAFF; cdr3_nt: TGCAGCGGGGTACAGGGAAGCACTGAAGCTTTCTTT
cdr3_length: 16; d_call: -; j_call: TRBJ1-2; clone_size: few; v_call: TRBV5-1; cdr3_aa: CASSLALASINYGYTF; cdr3_nt: TGCGCCAGCAGCTTGGCTCTCGCCAGTATTAACTATGGCTACACCTTC
cdr3_length: 16; d_call: TRBD1; j_call: TRBJ1-2; clone_size: -; v_call: TRBV7-2; cdr3_aa: CASSLVTGGATNGYTF; cdr3_nt: TGTGCCAGCAGCTTAGTTACAGGGGGCGCTACGAATGGCTACACCTTC
cdr3_length: 18; d_call: TRBD2; j_call: TRBJ2-3; clone_size: -; v_call: TRBV19; cdr3_aa: CASSIDPIAGGSGNTQYF; cdr3_nt: TGTGCCAGTAGTATAGATCCGATAGCGGGGGGCAGCGGGAATACGCAGTATTTT
cdr3_length: 14; d_call: TRBD1; j_call: TRBJ1-2; clone_size: -; v_call: TRBV2; cdr3_aa: CASTISTGGGGYTF; cdr3_nt: TGTGCCAGCACTATATCGACAGGGGGTGGGGGCTACACCTTC
cdr3_length: 17; d_call: -; j_call: TRBJ2-3; clone_size: -; v_call: TRBV27; cdr3_aa: CASSFFSRGGRTDTQYF; cdr3_nt: TGTGCCAGCAGTTTTTTCTCTAGGGGGGGCCGCACAGATACGCAGTATTTT
cdr3_length: 15; d_call: -; j_call: TRBJ1-1; clone_size: -; v_call: TRBV6-5; cdr3_aa: CASRTGPRGNTEAFF; cdr3_nt: TGTGCCAGCAGGACAGGTCCTAGGGGAAACACTGAAGCTTTCTTT
cdr3_length: 12; d_call: -; j_call: TRBJ2-3; clone_size: -; v_call: TRBV12-5; cdr3_aa: CASVDIADTQYF; cdr3_nt: TGTGCTAGTGTCGACATAGCAGATACGCAGTATTTT
cdr3_length: 14; d_call: TRBD1; j_call: TRBJ1-2; clone_size: -; v_call: TRBV5-6; cdr3_aa: CASRYRDRGYGYTF; cdr3_nt: TGTGCCAGCAGGTACCGGGACAGGGGATATGGCTACACCTTC
cdr3_length: 14; d_call: -; j_call: TRBJ2-3; clone_size: -; v_call: TRBV10-3; cdr3_aa: CAISGTPGIDTQYF; cdr3_nt: TGTGCCATCAGCGGGACTCCCGGGATAGATACGCAGTATTTT
cdr3_length: 14; d_call: -; j_call: TRBJ2-7; clone_size: -; v_call: TRBV6-1; cdr3_aa: CASSELGSSYEQYF; cdr3_nt: TGTGCCAGCAGTGAACTCGGGTCCTCCTACGAGCAGTACTTC
cdr3_length: 15; d_call: -; j_call: TRBJ2-5; clone_size: -; v_call: TRBV11-1; cdr3_aa: CASSRRRTTEGTQYF; cdr3_nt: TGTGCCAGCAGCCGAAGACGGACAACGGAGGGGACCCAGTACTTC
cdr3_length: 13; d_call: -; j_call: TRBJ2-7; clone_size: -; v_call: TRBV19; cdr3_aa: CASSSQGGYEQYF; cdr3_nt: TGTGCCAGTAGTAGTCAAGGGGGTTACGAGCAGTACTTC
cdr3_length: 15; d_call: TRBD1; j_call: TRBJ2-7; clone_size: few; v_call: TRBV4-3; cdr3_aa: CASSQRTGEGGEQYF; cdr3_nt: TGCGCCAGCAGCCAACGGACAGGGGAGGGTGGCGAGCAGTACTTC
cdr3_length: 18; d_call: TRBD2; j_call: TRBJ2-2; clone_size: -; v_call: TRBV7-9; cdr3_aa: CASSSLELAGAHTGELFF; cdr3_nt: TGTGCCAGCAGCTCTTTAGAACTAGCGGGGGCCCACACCGGGGAGCTGTTTTTT
cdr3_length: 18; d_call: -; j_call: TRBJ2-3; clone_size: once; v_call: TRBV7-2; cdr3_aa: CASSPRDKSPTSTDTQYF; cdr3_nt: TGTGCCAGCAGCCCCCGGGACAAATCGCCGACTAGCACAGATACGCAGTATTTT
cdr3_length: 13; d_call: TRBD1; j_call: TRBJ2-5; clone_size: -; v_call: TRBV5-1; cdr3_aa: CASSLGGKETQYF; cdr3_nt: TGCGCCAGCAGCTTAGGGGGCAAAGAGACCCAGTACTTC
cdr3_length: 15; d_call: -; j_call: TRBJ2-5; clone_size: few; v_call: TRBV5-6; cdr3_aa: CASSLAPSAGETQYF; cdr3_nt: TGTGCCAGCAGCTTGGCCCCGAGCGCAGGGGAGACCCAGTACTTC
cdr3_length: 12; d_call: -; j_call: TRBJ2-2; clone_size: -; v_call: TRBV14; cdr3_aa: CASSHVREELFF; cdr3_nt: TGTGCCAGCAGCCACGTCCGAGAGGAGCTGTTTTTT
cdr3_length: 15; d_call: -; j_call: TRBJ2-5; clone_size: -; v_call: TRBV6-6; cdr3_aa: CASRPDGSISGTQYF; cdr3_nt: TGTGCCAGCAGGCCCGACGGAAGTATTTCGGGGACCCAGTACTTC
cdr3_length: 15; d_call: -; j_call: TRBJ2-6; clone_size: -; v_call: TRBV5-1; cdr3_aa: CASSEGHSGANVLTF; cdr3_nt: TGCGCCAGCAGCGAGGGACATTCAGGGGCCAACGTCCTGACTTTC